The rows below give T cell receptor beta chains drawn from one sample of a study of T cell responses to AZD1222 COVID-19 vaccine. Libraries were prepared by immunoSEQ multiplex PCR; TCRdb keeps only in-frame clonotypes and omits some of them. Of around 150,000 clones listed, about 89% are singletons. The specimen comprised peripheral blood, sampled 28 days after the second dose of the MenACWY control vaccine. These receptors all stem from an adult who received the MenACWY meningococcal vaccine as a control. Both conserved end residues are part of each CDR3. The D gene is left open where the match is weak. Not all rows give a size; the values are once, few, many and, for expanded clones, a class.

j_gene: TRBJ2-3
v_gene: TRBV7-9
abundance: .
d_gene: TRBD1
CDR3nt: TGTGCCAGCAGCTTAAGCAGGGGGCGAGGCACAGATACGCAGTATTTT
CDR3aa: CASSLSRGRGTDTQYF

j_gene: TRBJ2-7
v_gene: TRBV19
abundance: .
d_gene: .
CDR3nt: TGTGCCAGTAGTTCCCGGGACAACGACTACGAGCAGTACTTC
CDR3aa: CASSSRDNDYEQYF

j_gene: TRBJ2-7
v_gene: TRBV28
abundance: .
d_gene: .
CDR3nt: TGTGCCAGCAGCCAAGCCAGGGGCACCTACGAGCAGTACTTC
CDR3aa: CASSQARGTYEQYF

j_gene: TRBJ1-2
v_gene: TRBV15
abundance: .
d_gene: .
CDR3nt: TGTGCCACCAGCAGGGATCGAGGGGACCCAAGGATATTC
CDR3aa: CATSRDRGDPRIF

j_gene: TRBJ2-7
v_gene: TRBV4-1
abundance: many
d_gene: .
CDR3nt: TGCGCCAGCAGCGAAGAACGTGGGGGGCCTCGGGAGCAGTACTTC
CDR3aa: CASSEERGGPREQYF

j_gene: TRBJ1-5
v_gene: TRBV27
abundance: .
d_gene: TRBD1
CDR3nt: TGTGCCAGCAGTTTATCCCAGGGGGAGGGTGGGGAGCCCCAGCATTTT
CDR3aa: CASSLSQGEGGEPQHF

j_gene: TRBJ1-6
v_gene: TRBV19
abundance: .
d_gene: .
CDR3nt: TGTGCCAGTACCCAATCACAGGCGAATTCACCCCTCCACTTT
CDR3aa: CASTQSQANSPLHF

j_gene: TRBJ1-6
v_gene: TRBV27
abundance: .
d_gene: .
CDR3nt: TGTGCCAGCAAAACCGGGACACTGGGGAATTCACCCCTCCACTTT
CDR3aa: CASKTGTLGNSPLHF

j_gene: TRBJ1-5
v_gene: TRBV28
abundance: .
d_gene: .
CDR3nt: TGTGCCAGCAGTTTCCATCGTTCTGTACGTTTTGGGCAGCCCCAGCATTTT
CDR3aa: CASSFHRSVRFGQPQHF

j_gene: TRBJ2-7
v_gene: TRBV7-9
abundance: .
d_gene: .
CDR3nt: TGTGCCAGCCGACCGGACAAATCCTACGAGCAGTACTTC
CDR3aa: CASRPDKSYEQYF

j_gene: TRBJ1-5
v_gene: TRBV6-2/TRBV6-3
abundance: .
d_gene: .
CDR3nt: TGTGCCAGCAGTTTCGAAGGCGTTCAGCCCCAGCATTTT
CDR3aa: CASSFEGVQPQHF

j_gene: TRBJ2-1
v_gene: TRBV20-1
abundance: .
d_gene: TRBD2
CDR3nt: TGCAGTGCTAGTTTGAGAGCGGGGGTTGGTGAGCAGTTCTTC
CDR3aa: CSASLRAGVGEQFF

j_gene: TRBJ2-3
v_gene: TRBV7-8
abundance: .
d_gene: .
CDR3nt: TGTGCCAGCAGCTTAAATGCCGAAAGCACAGATACGCAGTATTTT
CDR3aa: CASSLNAESTDTQYF

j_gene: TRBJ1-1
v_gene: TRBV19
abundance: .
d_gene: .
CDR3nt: TGTGCCAGTTTGATTAGGGCGGCAATGGGGCCATCCACTGAAGCTTTCTTT
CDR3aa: CASLIRAAMGPSTEAFF

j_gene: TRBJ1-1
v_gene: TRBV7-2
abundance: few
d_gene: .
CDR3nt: TGTGCCAGCAGCTTAGTCGCCCGGAACACTGAAGCTTTCTTT
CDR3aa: CASSLVARNTEAFF

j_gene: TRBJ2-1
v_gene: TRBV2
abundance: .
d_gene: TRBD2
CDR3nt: TGTGCCAGCAGTGGACTAGCGTTTTACAATGAGCAGTTCTTC
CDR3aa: CASSGLAFYNEQFF

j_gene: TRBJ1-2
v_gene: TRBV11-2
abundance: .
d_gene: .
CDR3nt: TGTGCCAGCAGCTTAGAGTGGCGTCGGAACTATGGCTACACCTTC
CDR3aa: CASSLEWRRNYGYTF

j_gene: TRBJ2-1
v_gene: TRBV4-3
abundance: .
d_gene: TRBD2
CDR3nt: TGCGCCAGCAGCCAGAGACGGGGGACTAGCGGGAGGGCCGGGAATGAGCAGTTCTTC
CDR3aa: CASSQRRGTSGRAGNEQFF

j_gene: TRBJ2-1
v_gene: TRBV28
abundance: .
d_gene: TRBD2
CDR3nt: TGTGCCAGCAGTTTACCACTAGCGGGGAGCAACTACAATGAGCAGTTCTTC
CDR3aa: CASSLPLAGSNYNEQFF

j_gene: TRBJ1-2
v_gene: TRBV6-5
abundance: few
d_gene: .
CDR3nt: TGTGCCAGCAGTCAGGGCCTGAGTCGGGGCTACACCTTC
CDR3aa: CASSQGLSRGYTF

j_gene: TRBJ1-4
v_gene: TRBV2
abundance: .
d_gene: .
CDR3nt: TGTGCCAGCAGTGAGGGAGTAGGAATGACTAATGAAAAACTGTTTTTT
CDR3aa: CASSEGVGMTNEKLFF

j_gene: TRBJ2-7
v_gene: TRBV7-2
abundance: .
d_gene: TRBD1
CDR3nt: TGTGCCAGCAGCCTCCAGGGGACAGCCTACGAGCAGTACTTC
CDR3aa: CASSLQGTAYEQYF

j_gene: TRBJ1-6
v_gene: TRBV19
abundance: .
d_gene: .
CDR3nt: TGTGCCAGTAGCGGATTGGGACCGTCTGTCGGTAATTCACCCCTCCACTTT
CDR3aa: CASSGLGPSVGNSPLHF

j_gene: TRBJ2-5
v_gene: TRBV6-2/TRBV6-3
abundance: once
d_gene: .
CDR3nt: TGTGCCAGCAGTTACTCGACACTCAGGAGGGAGACCCAGTACTTC
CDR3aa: CASSYSTLRRETQYF

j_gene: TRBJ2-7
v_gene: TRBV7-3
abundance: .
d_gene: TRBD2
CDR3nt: TGTGCCAGCAGCTTAGAGGGCGGGAGGGCCTACGAGCAGTACTTC
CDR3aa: CASSLEGGRAYEQYF

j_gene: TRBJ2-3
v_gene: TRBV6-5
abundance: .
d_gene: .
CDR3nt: TGTGCCAGCAGTTACAGGGAGGGCACAGATACGCAGTATTTT
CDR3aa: CASSYREGTDTQYF

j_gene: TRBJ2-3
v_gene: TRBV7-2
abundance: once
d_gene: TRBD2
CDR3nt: TGTGCCAGCAGCTCCCGGGCGGCGGGAGGGGGAAGGACAGATACGCAGTATTTT
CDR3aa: CASSSRAAGGGRTDTQYF

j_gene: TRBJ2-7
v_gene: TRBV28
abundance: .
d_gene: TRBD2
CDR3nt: TGTGCCAGCAGCTTCGATCTAGCGGGGTTAACCTACGAGCAGTACTTC
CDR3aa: CASSFDLAGLTYEQYF

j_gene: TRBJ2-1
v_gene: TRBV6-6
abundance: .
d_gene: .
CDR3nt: TGTGCCAGCGCTACCGGGGTAATCGCCTACAATGAGCAGTTCTTC
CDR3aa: CASATGVIAYNEQFF

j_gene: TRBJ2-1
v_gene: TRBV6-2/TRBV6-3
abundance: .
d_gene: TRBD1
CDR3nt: TGTGCCAGCAGTTACTTACCGGGACAGGGTGTATATGAGCAGTTCTTC
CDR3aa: CASSYLPGQGVYEQFF

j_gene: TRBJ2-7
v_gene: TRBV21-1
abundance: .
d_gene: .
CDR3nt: TGTGCCAGCAGCACCCTCACCCGACAGGGACTAGCGGGGTCCCTCTCCTACGAGCAGTACTTC
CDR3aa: CASSTLTRQGLAGSLSYEQYF

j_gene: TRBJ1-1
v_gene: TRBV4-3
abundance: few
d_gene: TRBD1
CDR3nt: TGCGCCAGCAGCCTTGGACAGGGTGGAAGCACTGAAGCTTTCTTT
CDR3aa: CASSLGQGGSTEAFF

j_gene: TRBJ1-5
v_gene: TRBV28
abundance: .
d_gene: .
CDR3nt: TGTGCCAGCAGTTTCTCTTCAGGGGGCAATCAGCCCCAGCATTTT
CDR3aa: CASSFSSGGNQPQHF

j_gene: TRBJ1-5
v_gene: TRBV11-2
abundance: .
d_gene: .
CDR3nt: TGTGCCAGCAGCTTAGAGGCGGGGTCCGTAGGTCAGCCCCAGCATTTT
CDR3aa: CASSLEAGSVGQPQHF

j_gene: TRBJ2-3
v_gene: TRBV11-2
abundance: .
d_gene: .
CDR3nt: TGTGCCAGCAGCTTTCCAGGGTACAAGTCAGATACGCAGTATTTT
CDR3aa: CASSFPGYKSDTQYF

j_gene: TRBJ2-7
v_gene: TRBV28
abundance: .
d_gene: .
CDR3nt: TGTGCCAGCAGTTTAACGGTCGGACCCTACGAGCAGTACTTC
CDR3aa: CASSLTVGPYEQYF

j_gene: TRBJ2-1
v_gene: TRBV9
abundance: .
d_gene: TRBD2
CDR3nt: TGTGCCAGCAGCGCTAGAACTAGCGGGGGCGAGTACAATGAGCAGTTCTTC
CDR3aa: CASSARTSGGEYNEQFF

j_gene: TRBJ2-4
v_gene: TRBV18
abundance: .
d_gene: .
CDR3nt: TGTGCCAGCTCACAACAACAGGGAAATGTTCAGTACTTC
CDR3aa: CASSQQQGNVQYF

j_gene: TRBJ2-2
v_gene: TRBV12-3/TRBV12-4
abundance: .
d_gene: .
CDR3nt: TGTGCCAGTTTCGGAACCAACACCGGGGAGCTGTTTTTT
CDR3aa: CASFGTNTGELFF

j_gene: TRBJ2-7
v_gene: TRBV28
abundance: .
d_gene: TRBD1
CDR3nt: TGTGCCAGCCTACCCCCTCCGGGACAGGGGAACTCCTACGAGCAGTACTTC
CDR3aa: CASLPPPGQGNSYEQYF

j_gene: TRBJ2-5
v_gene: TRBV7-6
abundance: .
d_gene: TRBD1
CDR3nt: TGTGCCAGCAGCTTAGAGTCCTCAGGGGGCAGGGAGACCCAGTACTTC
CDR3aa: CASSLESSGGRETQYF

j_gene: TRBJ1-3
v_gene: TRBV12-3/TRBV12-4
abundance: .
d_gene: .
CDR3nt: TGTGCCAGCAGTTTGGGACTCGGAAACACCATATATTTT
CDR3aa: CASSLGLGNTIYF

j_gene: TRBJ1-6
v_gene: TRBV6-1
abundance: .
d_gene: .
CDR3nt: TGTGCCAGCAGTGATCGACAGGCAACGAGCTCCTATAATTCACCCCTCCACTTT
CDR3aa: CASSDRQATSSYNSPLHF

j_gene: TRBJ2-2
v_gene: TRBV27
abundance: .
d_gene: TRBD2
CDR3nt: TGTGCCAGCAGGCGGGACGGCGGGGGTACCGGGGAGCTGTTTTTT
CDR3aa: CASRRDGGGTGELFF

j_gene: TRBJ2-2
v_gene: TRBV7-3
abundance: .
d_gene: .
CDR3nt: TGTGCCAGCAGCCCCCAGATCACCGGGGAGCTGTTTTTT
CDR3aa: CASSPQITGELFF

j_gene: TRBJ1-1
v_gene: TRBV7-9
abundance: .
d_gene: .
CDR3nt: TGTGCCAGCAGCTTACTCGGGGGGGACACTGAAGCTTTCTTT
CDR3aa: CASSLLGGDTEAFF

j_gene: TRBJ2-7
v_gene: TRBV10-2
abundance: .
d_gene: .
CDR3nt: TGCGCCAGCAGTGCAGCGGACGAGCAGTACTTC
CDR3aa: CASSAADEQYF

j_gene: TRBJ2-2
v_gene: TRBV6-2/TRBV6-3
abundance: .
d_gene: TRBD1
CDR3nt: TGTGCCAGCAGTAGACAGGGGTCCGGGGAGCTGTTTTTT
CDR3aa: CASSRQGSGELFF

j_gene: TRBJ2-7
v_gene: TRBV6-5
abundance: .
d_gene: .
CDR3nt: TGTGCCACTCGAGGTGGGTTTTCCTACGAGCAGTACTTC
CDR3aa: CATRGGFSYEQYF

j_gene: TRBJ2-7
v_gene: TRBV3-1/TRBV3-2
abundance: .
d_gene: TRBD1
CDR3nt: TGTGCCAGCAGCCAGGAAGGGACAGGGCCCTACGAGCAGTACTTC
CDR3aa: CASSQEGTGPYEQYF